This T cell receptor beta chain was identified during a study of T cells expressing NK-cell markers. From germline, CDR1 is WSHSY and CDR2 SAAADI. The length of the CDR3 is 15 residues. TCRdb reprocessed the 5' RACE reads, with one entry per CDR3 protein and no DNA. Its table records fewer than 400,000 distinct CDR3 sequences. This TCR derives from a woman aged 45-65 years in good health. This rearrangement joins TRBV10-2 to TRBJ2-3; TCRdb outputs TRBD2, but without DNA this stays unchecked. Source material: blood T cells: a sorted CD56 or NKG2C T cell subset, CD4+ or CD8+ T cells, or bulk PBMC T cells (not recorded which). The CDR3 region is CASSGASGLTDTQYF.